This T cell receptor beta chain was documented in a study of Ad26.COV2.S vaccination and SARS-CoV-2 variants. Study overall: Vaccine-arm donor from the placebo-controlled COV1001 Ad26.COV2.S trial. Ad26.COV2.S shots went into the muscle once or twice, 56 days apart.

TCRdb keeps only in-frame clones here, not all; method: immunoSEQ multiplex PCR. The repertoire includes 350,000 to 500,000 clones, roughly 88% of them detected once, and around 4.2% sits in the top ten. Treatment: roughly 20 received Ad26.COV2.S at low or high dose, single or two shots; roughly five received placebo; per-sample allocation not given. The samples were gathered on day 63 after the first injection of vaccine or placebo. The donor's status was that of an adult aged 18-55 years in Boston. What was given as vaccine was an Ad26 vector encoding Wuhan-strain SARS-CoV-2 spike. The TCR comes from a person between 18 and 65 years old who received the Ad26.COV2.S COVID-19 vaccine or a placebo. Sequenced material: peripheral blood, taken in a trial of Ad26.COV2.S vaccine versus placebo.

The CDR3 loop is CASSLFPGEKDTGELFF. DNA of the CDR3: TGTGCCAGCAGCTTATTTCCAGGGGAAAAGGACACCGGGGAGCTGTTTTTT. V and J are TRBV11-2 and TRBJ2-2; weak D call: TRBD1 (6 bases). CDR1 is SGHAT and CDR2 is FQNNGV in the germline V gene. V lost 2 bases, J lost 3 bases, and 16 bases lay in between. This CDR3 is 17 amino acids long.